These T cell receptor beta chains were read from a single sample in a study of regulatory dendritic cells for organ transplantation. Sequenced by immunoSEQ multiplex PCR; TCRdb stores in-frame clones only, minus some. This repertoire shows 25,000 to 30,000 clones, roughly 80% found once; its top ten account for 0.1%. The source material was naive CD4+ T cells from blood. These receptors all come from a human donor in good health. Each CDR3 is given with its conserved first and last residue. D genes are given only for firm matches. Expanded clones are given a class, and other clones once, few, many or no size at all.

size: .; D: .; length: 11; J: TRBJ2-5; V: TRBV29-1; CDR3: CSVEALETQYF; DNA: TGCAGCGTTGAAGCATTGGAGACCCAGTACTTC
size: .; D: .; length: 17; J: TRBJ2-3; V: TRBV9; CDR3: CASSVDGSGTSTDTQYF; DNA: TGTGCCAGCAGCGTAGATGGCTCTGGGACTAGCACAGATACGCAGTATTTT
size: .; D: TRBD1; length: 15; J: TRBJ1-5; V: TRBV5-1; CDR3: CASSVTGTANQPQHF; DNA: TGCGCCAGCAGCGTCACCGGGACAGCTAATCAGCCCCAGCATTTT
size: .; D: .; length: 13; J: TRBJ2-3; V: TRBV6-5; CDR3: CASSPPGTDTQYF; DNA: TGTGCCAGCAGTCCCCCAGGGACAGATACGCAGTATTTT
size: .; D: .; length: 13; J: TRBJ1-2; V: TRBV5-1; CDR3: CASSSDSNYGYTF; DNA: TGCGCCAGCAGCTCGGACAGTAACTATGGCTACACCTTC
size: few; D: .; length: 14; J: TRBJ2-7; V: TRBV2; CDR3: CASSGQGTLREQYF; DNA: TGTGCCAGCAGTGGGCAGGGAACTTTGCGCGAGCAGTACTTC
size: .; D: TRBD1; length: 14; J: TRBJ2-7; V: TRBV7-8; CDR3: CASSPQGTAYEQYF; DNA: TGTGCCAGCAGCCCACAGGGGACCGCCTACGAGCAGTACTTC
size: .; D: .; length: 15; J: TRBJ2-2; V: TRBV11-3; CDR3: CASSSPGTNTGELFF; DNA: TGTGCCAGCAGCTCCCCGGGGACGAACACCGGGGAGCTGTTTTTT
size: .; D: .; length: 17; J: TRBJ2-2; V: TRBV5-1; CDR3: CASSFSRASEFTGELFF; DNA: TGCGCCAGCAGCTTCTCTCGGGCTAGCGAGTTTACCGGGGAGCTGTTTTTT
size: .; D: TRBD2; length: 12; J: TRBJ2-7; V: TRBV6-5; CDR3: CASSGGAYEQYF; DNA: TGTGCCAGCAGCGGGGGGGCCTACGAGCAGTACTTC
size: .; D: .; length: 18; J: TRBJ1-2; V: TRBV7-8; CDR3: CASSLRDRGGPLGVGYTF; DNA: TGTGCCAGCAGCCTCAGGGACCGGGGAGGGCCGCTTGGGGTTGGCTACACCTTC
size: .; D: TRBD2; length: 17; J: TRBJ2-2; V: TRBV4-1; CDR3: CASSPFGVAGDTGELFF; DNA: TGCGCCAGCAGCCCATTTGGGGTAGCGGGGGACACCGGGGAGCTGTTTTTT
size: .; D: TRBD2; length: 20; J: TRBJ2-3; V: TRBV6-1; CDR3: CASSDIHQGTSGGMSDTQYF; DNA: TGTGCCAGCAGTGATATCCACCAAGGGACTAGCGGGGGGATGTCAGATACGCAGTATTTT
size: .; D: .; length: 15; J: TRBJ1-3; V: TRBV5-1; CDR3: CASSLNGISGNTIYF; DNA: TGCGCCAGCAGCTTGAATGGCATATCTGGAAACACCATATATTTT
size: .; D: TRBD1; length: 14; J: TRBJ1-1; V: TRBV19; CDR3: CASRFWDRGTEAFF; DNA: TGTGCCAGTAGGTTTTGGGACAGGGGGACTGAAGCTTTCTTT
size: .; D: .; length: 15; J: TRBJ2-7; V: TRBV7-8; CDR3: CASSLVSGQSYEQYF; DNA: TGTGCCAGCAGCTTAGTCTCAGGGCAGTCCTACGAGCAGTACTTC
size: once; D: TRBD1; length: 17; J: TRBJ2-1; V: TRBV6-7; CDR3: CASSYNLRTGVNNEQFF; DNA: TGTGCCAGCAGTTACAATCTACGGACAGGGGTAAACAATGAGCAGTTCTTC
size: few; D: .; length: 13; J: TRBJ1-5; V: TRBV2; CDR3: CASKILREQPQHF; DNA: TGTGCCAGCAAAATTCTACGCGAACAGCCCCAGCATTTT
size: .; D: .; length: 11; J: TRBJ1-1; V: TRBV20-1; CDR3: CSAVRTPSAFF; DNA: TGCAGTGCCGTCCGGACTCCTAGTGCTTTCTTT
size: .; D: .; length: 13; J: TRBJ2-5; V: TRBV5-4; CDR3: CASSLDSQETQYF; DNA: TGTGCCAGCAGCTTGGACTCCCAAGAGACCCAGTACTTC
size: few; D: TRBD1; length: 17; J: TRBJ1-2; V: TRBV5-1; CDR3: CASSLGSTGIEIYGYTF; DNA: TGCGCCAGCAGCTTGGGCTCGACAGGGATCGAGATCTATGGCTACACCTTC
size: .; D: .; length: 18; J: TRBJ1-5; V: TRBV4-1; CDR3: CASSQDLATGHYGQPQHF; DNA: TGCGCCAGCAGCCAAGATCTCGCCACAGGCCATTACGGTCAGCCCCAGCATTTT
size: .; D: .; length: 15; J: TRBJ2-2; V: TRBV6-6; CDR3: CASSYSYSPTGELFF; DNA: TGTGCCAGCAGTTACTCGTACAGTCCCACCGGGGAGCTGTTTTTT
size: .; D: TRBD2; length: 18; J: TRBJ2-3; V: TRBV5-4; CDR3: CASSLGLAGSPSTDTQYF; DNA: TGTGCCAGCAGCTTGGGTCTAGCGGGCTCCCCTAGCACAGATACGCAGTATTTT
size: .; D: TRBD1; length: 14; J: TRBJ1-1; V: TRBV28; CDR3: CASSLTGGYTEAFF; DNA: TGTGCCAGCAGTTTGACAGGGGGCTACACTGAAGCTTTCTTT
size: few; D: .; length: 14; J: TRBJ2-2; V: TRBV5-1; CDR3: CASSLTWNTGELFF; DNA: TGCGCCAGCAGCCTAACCTGGAACACCGGGGAGCTGTTTTTT
size: .; D: .; length: 13; J: TRBJ1-4; V: TRBV29-1; CDR3: CSVAVGTNEKLFF; DNA: TGCAGCGTGGCGGTTGGGACTAATGAAAAACTGTTTTTT
size: .; D: TRBD2; length: 15; J: TRBJ2-7; V: TRBV7-2; CDR3: CASSRDSGGSYEQYF; DNA: TGTGCCAGCAGCCGAGACAGCGGGGGATCCTACGAGCAGTACTTC
size: few; D: TRBD1; length: 16; J: TRBJ1-1; V: TRBV5-4; CDR3: CASSLARAGGLTEAFF; DNA: TGTGCCAGCAGCTTGGCCCGGGCAGGGGGCCTTACTGAAGCTTTCTTT
size: once; D: TRBD1; length: 13; J: TRBJ2-5; V: TRBV6-1; CDR3: CASSQYRGETQYF; DNA: TGTGCCAGCAGTCAATACAGGGGAGAGACCCAGTACTTC
size: .; D: TRBD1; length: 14; J: TRBJ1-1; V: TRBV19; CDR3: CASRSGGKNTEAFF; DNA: TGTGCCAGTAGGTCAGGGGGCAAGAACACTGAAGCTTTCTTT
size: .; D: .; length: 14; J: TRBJ1-1; V: TRBV18; CDR3: CASSPQEGGTEAFF; DNA: TGTGCCAGCTCACCACAGGAGGGTGGCACTGAAGCTTTCTTT
size: .; D: .; length: 13; J: TRBJ1-1; V: TRBV4-1; CDR3: CASSQEDSTEAFF; DNA: TGCGCCAGCAGCCAAGAGGATTCGACAGAAGCTTTCTTT
size: .; D: TRBD1; length: 14; J: TRBJ1-2; V: TRBV18; CDR3: CASGQGAHNYGYTF; DNA: TGTGCCAGCGGACAGGGGGCGCATAACTATGGCTACACCTTC
size: .; D: .; length: 13; J: TRBJ2-1; V: TRBV7-2; CDR3: CASSLNQDNEQFF; DNA: TGTGCCAGCAGCTTAAACCAGGACAATGAGCAGTTCTTC
size: .; D: .; length: 13; J: TRBJ1-5; V: TRBV19; CDR3: CASNQQGNQPQHF; DNA: TGTGCCAGTAACCAGCAGGGGAATCAGCCCCAGCATTTT
size: .; D: .; length: 14; J: TRBJ2-1; V: TRBV29-1; CDR3: CSVVLAGASNEQFF; DNA: TGCAGCGTTGTACTGGCGGGGGCCTCCAATGAGCAGTTCTTC
size: .; D: TRBD1; length: 17; J: TRBJ1-1; V: TRBV5-6; CDR3: CASSLYAGQGARPRAFF; DNA: TGTGCCAGCAGCTTGTACGCAGGGCAGGGGGCGCGTCCTCGGGCTTTCTTT
size: .; D: TRBD2; length: 15; J: TRBJ2-1; V: TRBV5-1; CDR3: CASSPTSGGYNEQFF; DNA: TGCGCCAGCAGCCCGACTAGCGGGGGTTACAATGAGCAGTTCTTC
size: .; D: TRBD1; length: 15; J: TRBJ2-3; V: TRBV18; CDR3: CASSPSTGGSDTQYF; DNA: TGTGCCAGCTCACCCTCGACAGGGGGCTCAGATACGCAGTATTTT
size: once; D: TRBD2; length: 17; J: TRBJ2-5; V: TRBV7-2; CDR3: CASSLWAGTSVKETQYF; DNA: TGTGCCAGCAGCTTATGGGCGGGGACTAGCGTTAAAGAGACCCAGTACTTC
size: .; D: TRBD1; length: 13; J: TRBJ2-7; V: TRBV27; CDR3: CASTEDRGGEQYF; DNA: TGTGCCAGCACCGAAGACAGGGGCGGCGAGCAGTACTTC
size: .; D: .; length: 14; J: TRBJ1-2; V: TRBV2; CDR3: CASSEASPRAGYTF; DNA: TGTGCCAGCAGTGAAGCTTCCCCCCGAGCTGGCTACACCTTC
size: .; D: TRBD1; length: 14; J: TRBJ2-7; V: TRBV6-1; CDR3: CASSGRQGVYEQYF; DNA: TGTGCCAGCAGTGGGAGACAGGGGGTTTACGAGCAGTACTTC
size: .; D: .; length: 15; J: TRBJ2-7; V: TRBV4-1; CDR3: CASSLGGGLSYEQYF; DNA: TGCGCCAGCAGCCTTGGCGGCGGGCTTTCCTACGAGCAGTACTTC
size: .; D: TRBD1; length: 13; J: TRBJ2-7; V: TRBV7-3; CDR3: CASSPGQTYEQYF; DNA: TGTGCCAGCAGCCCGGGACAGACCTACGAGCAGTACTTC
size: .; D: .; length: 13; J: TRBJ1-1; V: TRBV29-1; CDR3: CSVEDFQGSEAFF; DNA: TGCAGCGTTGAAGATTTTCAGGGCTCGGAAGCTTTCTTT
size: .; D: TRBD1; length: 17; J: TRBJ1-3; V: TRBV19; CDR3: CASSPWTGTSSGNTIYF; DNA: TGTGCCAGTAGTCCCTGGACAGGGACCAGCTCTGGAAACACCATATATTTT
size: .; D: .; length: 16; J: TRBJ2-3; V: TRBV19; CDR3: CAKTIGRRPTRDTQYF; DNA: TGTGCCAAGACCATCGGGCGGAGGCCGACCCGGGATACGCAGTATTTT
size: .; D: TRBD2; length: 15; J: TRBJ2-3; V: TRBV5-6; CDR3: CASSLVAGGTDTQYF; DNA: TGTGCCAGCAGCTTGGTAGCGGGGGGCACTGATACGCAGTATTTT
size: .; D: .; length: 15; J: TRBJ1-1; V: TRBV10-3; CDR3: CAISGGRGWGTEAFF; DNA: TGTGCCATCAGCGGGGGGAGGGGATGGGGCACTGAAGCTTTCTTT
size: .; D: TRBD1; length: 15; J: TRBJ1-3; V: TRBV6-1; CDR3: CGSYPGTGSGNTIYF; DNA: TGTGGCTCCTACCCCGGGACAGGGAGTGGGAACACCATATATTTT